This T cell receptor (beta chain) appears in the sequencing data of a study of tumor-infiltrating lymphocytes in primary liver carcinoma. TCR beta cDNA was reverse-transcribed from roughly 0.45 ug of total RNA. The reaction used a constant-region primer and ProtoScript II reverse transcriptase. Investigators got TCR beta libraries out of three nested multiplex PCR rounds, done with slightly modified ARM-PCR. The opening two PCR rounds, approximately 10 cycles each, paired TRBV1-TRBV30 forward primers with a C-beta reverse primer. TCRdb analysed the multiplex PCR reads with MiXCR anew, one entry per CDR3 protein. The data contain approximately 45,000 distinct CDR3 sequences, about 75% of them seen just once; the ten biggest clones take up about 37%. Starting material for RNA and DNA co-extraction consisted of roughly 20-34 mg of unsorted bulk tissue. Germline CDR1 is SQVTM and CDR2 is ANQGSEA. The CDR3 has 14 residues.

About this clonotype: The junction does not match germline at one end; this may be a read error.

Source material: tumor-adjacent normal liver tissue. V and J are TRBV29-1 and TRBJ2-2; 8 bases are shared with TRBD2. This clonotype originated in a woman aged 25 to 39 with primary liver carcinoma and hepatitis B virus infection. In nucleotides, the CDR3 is TGCAGCGTTTCCGCGGGAGGTAACGCCGGGGAGCTATTTTTT. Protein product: CSVSAGGNAGELFF.